This TCR beta chain was found in a study of blood T cell repertoires in COVID-19. V lost 1 base to trimming and J lost 12 bases, with 19 bases between them. The CDR3 runs 15 residues. The germline CDR1 and CDR2 sequences are SGHDN and FVKESK. The protocol was immunoSEQ multiplex PCR, while the TCRdb copy is restricted to in-frame clones and leaves out a portion. Counted here are about 85,000 clones, nearly 90% occurring once; the ten biggest clones make up around 4.1%. The rearrangement uses TRBV14 and TRBJ2-1, with D maybe TRBD2 (5 bases). The sequenced material came from peripheral blood. The receptor was derived from a woman older than 75 with active or convalescent COVID-19. CDR3 coding DNA: TGTGCCAGCAGCCAAGGTTTTACAAGGAGGCCAGGGCAGTTCTTC. It codes for CASSQGFTRRPGQFF.